This T cell receptor (beta chain) emerged from a study of T cell responses to AZD1222 COVID-19 vaccine. CDR1 is LNHDA, CDR2 SQIVND, per germline (reference sequence). V lost 5 bases, J lost 5 bases, and 9 bases stayed unmatched. The CDR3 runs 16 residues. The protocol was immunoSEQ multiplex PCR, while the TCRdb copy is restricted to in-frame clones and leaves out a portion. Here the sample spans under 150,000 clones, roughly 88% being singletons. This TCR was sampled from an adult who received the AZD1222 COVID-19 vaccine. The sequenced sample was peripheral blood, obtained 28 days after the second AZD1222 dose. The chain carries TRBV19 and TRBJ2-2; 9 bases map to TRBD1. CDR3 amino acids: CASSVAGTGKTGELFF. In nucleotides, the CDR3 is TGTGCCAGTAGTGTAGCCGGGACAGGGAAGACCGGGGAGCTGTTTTTT. The full variable domain, with the rest looked up from reference TRBV19 and TRBJ2-2, is DGGITQSPKYLFRKEGQNVTLSCEQNLNHDAMYWYRQDPGQGLRLIYYSQIVNDFQKGDIAEGYSVSREKKESFPLTVTSAQKNPTAFYLCASSVAGTGKTGELFFGEGSRLTVL.